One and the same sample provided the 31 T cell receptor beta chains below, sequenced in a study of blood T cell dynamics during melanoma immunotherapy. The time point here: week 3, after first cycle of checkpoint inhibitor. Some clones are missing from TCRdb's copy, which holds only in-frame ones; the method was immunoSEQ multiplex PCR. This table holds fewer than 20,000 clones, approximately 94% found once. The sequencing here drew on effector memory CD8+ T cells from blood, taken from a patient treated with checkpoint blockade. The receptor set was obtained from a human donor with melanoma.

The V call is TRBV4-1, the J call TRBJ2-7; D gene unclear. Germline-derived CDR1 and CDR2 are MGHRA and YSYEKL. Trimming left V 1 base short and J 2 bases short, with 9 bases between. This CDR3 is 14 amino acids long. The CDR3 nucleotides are TGCGCCAGCAGCCAAGCGGCGATTGCCTACGAGCAGTACTTC. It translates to CASSQAAIAYEQYF.

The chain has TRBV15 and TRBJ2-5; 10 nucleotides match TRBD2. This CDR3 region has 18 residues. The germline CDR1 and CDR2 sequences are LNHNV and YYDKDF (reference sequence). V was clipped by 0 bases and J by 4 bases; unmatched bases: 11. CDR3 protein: CATSRERDLAGVGETQYF. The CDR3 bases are TGTGCCACCAGCAGAGAGAGGGACCTAGCGGGAGTGGGAGAGACCCAGTACTTC. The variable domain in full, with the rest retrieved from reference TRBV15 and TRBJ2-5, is DAMVIQNPRYQVTQFGKPVTLSCSQTLNHNVMYWYQQKSSQAPKLLFHYYDKDFNNEADTPDNFQSRRPNTSFCFLDIRSPGLGDTAMYLCATSRERDLAGVGETQYFGPGTRLLVL.

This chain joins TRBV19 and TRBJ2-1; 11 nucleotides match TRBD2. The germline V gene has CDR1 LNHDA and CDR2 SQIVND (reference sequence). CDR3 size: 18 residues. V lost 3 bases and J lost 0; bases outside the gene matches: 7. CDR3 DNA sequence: TGTGCCAGTAGTATGACGGGACTAGCGGTCGGCTCCTACAATGAGCAGTTCTTC. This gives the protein CASSMTGLAVGSYNEQFF.

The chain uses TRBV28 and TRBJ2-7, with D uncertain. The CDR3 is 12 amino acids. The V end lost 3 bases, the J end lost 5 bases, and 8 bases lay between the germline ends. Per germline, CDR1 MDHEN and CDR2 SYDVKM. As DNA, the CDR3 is TGTGCCAGCAGTTTGCGTAGGAACGAGCAGTACTTC. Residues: CASSLRRNEQYF.

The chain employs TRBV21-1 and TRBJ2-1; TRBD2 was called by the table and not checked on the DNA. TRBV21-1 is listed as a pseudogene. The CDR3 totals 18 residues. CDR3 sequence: CASSKEVLSGRAGNEQFF. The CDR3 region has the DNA TGTGCCAGCAGCAAAGAGGTTCTCAGCGGGAGGGCCGGGAATGAGCAGTTCTTC.

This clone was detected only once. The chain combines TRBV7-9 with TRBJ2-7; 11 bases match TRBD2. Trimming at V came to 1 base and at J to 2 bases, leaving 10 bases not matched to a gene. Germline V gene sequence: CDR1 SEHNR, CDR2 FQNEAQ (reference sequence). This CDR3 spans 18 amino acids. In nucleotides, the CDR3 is TGTGCCAGCAGCTTAGGCGGGACTAGCGGAATTCCGGCCTACGAGCAGTACTTC. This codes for CASSLGGTSGIPAYEQYF.

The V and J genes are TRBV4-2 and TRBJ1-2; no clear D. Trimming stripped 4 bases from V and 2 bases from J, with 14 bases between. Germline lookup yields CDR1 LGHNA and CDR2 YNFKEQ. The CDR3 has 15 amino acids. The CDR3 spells CASSPNATRNYGYTF. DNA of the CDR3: TGTGCCAGCAGCCCGAATGCAACGCGGAACTATGGCTACACCTTC.

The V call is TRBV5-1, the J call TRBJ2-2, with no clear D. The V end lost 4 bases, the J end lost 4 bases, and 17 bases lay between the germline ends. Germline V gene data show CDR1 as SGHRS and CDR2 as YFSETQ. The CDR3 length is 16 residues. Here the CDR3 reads CASSPRPASSTGELFF. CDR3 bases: TGCGCCAGCAGCCCCCGGCCAGCTTCTAGCACCGGGGAGCTGTTTTTT. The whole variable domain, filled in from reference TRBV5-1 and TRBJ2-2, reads KAGVTQTPRYLIKTRGQQVTLSCSPISGHRSVSWYQQTPGQGLQFLFEYFSETQRNKGNFPGRFSGRQFSNSRSEMNVSTLELGDSALYLCASSPRPASSTGELFFGEGSRLTVL.

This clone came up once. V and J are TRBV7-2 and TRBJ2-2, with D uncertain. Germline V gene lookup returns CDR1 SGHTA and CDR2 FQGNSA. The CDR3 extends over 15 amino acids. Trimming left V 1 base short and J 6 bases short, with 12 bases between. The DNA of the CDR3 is TGTGCCAGCAGCTTAGGTTACCAGTCCCCCGGGGAGCTGTTTTTT. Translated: CASSLGYQSPGELFF. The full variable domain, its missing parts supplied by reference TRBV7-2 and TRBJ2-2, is GAGVSQSPSNKVTEKGKDVELRCDPISGHTALYWYRQSLGQGLEFLIYFQGNSAPDKSGLPSDRFSAERTGGSVSTLTIQRTQQEDSAVYLCASSLGYQSPGELFFGEGSRLTVL.

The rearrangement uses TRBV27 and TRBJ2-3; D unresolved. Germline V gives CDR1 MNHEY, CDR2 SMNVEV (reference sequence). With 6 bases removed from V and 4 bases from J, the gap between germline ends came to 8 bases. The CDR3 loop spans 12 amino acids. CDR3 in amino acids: CASSSVPDTQYF. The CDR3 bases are TGTGCCAGCAGCTCGGTCCCAGATACGCAGTATTTT.

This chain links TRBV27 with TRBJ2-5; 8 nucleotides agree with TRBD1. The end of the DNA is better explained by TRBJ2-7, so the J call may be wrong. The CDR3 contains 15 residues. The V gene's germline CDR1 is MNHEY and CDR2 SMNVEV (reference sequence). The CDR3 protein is CASSPDSGGRYEQYF. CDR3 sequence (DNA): TGTGCCAGCAGTCCAGATTCAGGGGGCCGGTACGAGCAGTACTTC.

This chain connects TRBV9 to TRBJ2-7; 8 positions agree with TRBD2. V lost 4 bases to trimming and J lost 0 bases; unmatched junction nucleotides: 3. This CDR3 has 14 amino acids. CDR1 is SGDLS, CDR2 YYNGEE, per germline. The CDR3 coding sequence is TGTGCCAGCAGCTCGGGGGGGGACTCCTACGAGCAGTACTTC. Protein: CASSSGGDSYEQYF.

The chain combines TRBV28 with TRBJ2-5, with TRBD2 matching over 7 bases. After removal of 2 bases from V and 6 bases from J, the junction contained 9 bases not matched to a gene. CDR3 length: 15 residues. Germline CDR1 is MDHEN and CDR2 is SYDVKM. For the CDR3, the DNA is TGTGCCAGCAGTTTACCCCGTCAGGGAGGGCAGACCCAGTACTTC. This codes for CASSLPRQGGQTQYF.

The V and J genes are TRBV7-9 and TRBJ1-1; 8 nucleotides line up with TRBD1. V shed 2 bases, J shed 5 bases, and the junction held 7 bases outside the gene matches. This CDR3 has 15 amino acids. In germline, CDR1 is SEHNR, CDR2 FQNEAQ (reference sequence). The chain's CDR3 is CASSLPQGGLTEAFF. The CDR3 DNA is TGTGCCAGCAGCTTACCACAGGGGGGGTTGACTGAAGCTTTCTTT.

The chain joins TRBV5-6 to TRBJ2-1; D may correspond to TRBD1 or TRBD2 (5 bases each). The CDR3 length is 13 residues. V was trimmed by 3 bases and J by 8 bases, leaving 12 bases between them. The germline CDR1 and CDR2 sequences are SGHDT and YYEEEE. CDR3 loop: CASSSAMGHEQFF. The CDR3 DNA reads TGTGCCAGCAGCTCTGCTATGGGACATGAGCAGTTCTTC.

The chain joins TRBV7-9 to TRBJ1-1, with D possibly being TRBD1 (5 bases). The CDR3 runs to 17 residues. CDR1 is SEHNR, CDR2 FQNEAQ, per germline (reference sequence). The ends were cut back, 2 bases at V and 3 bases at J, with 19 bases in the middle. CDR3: CASSLSRDLGSDTEAFF. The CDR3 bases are TGTGCCAGCAGCTTAAGTCGGGACCTAGGATCGGACACTGAAGCTTTCTTT. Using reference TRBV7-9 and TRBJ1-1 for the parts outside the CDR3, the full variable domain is DTGVSQNPRHKITKRGQNVTFRCDPISEHNRLYWYRQTLGQGPEFLTYFQNEAQLEKSRLLSDRFSAERPKGSFSTLEIQRTEQGDSAMYLCASSLSRDLGSDTEAFFGQGTRLTVV.

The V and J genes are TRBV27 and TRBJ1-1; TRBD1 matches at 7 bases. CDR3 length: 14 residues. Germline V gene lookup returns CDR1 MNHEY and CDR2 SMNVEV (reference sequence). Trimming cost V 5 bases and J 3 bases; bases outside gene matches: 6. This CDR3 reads CASSGYRGHTEAFF. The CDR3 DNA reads TGTGCCAGCAGTGGATACAGGGGACACACTGAAGCTTTCTTT.

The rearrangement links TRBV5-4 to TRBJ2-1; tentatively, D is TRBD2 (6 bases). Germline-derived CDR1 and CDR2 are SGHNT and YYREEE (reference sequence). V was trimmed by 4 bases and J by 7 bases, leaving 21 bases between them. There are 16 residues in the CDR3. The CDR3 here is CASSQDGGGLGNEQFF. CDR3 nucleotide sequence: TGTGCCAGCAGCCAAGACGGAGGAGGGTTGGGGAATGAGCAGTTCTTC.

The CDR3: CASSVEGGWEPQHF. DNA of the CDR3: TGTGCCAGCAGCGTAGAGGGGGGGTGGGAGCCCCAGCATTTT. J is TRBJ1-5 and V is TRBV9; maybe TRBD1 (6 bases). The CDR3 covers 14 residues. Trimming pared 0 bases from V and 8 bases from J, leaving 12 bases between. Germline CDR1 is SGDLS and CDR2 is YYNGEE.

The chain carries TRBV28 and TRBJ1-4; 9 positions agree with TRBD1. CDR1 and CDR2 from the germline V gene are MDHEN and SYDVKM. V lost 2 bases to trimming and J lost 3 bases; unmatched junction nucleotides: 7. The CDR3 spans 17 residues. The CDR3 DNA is TGTGCCAGCAGTTTAATAACAGGGGGCTCGCCTAATGAAAAACTGTTTTTT. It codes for CASSLITGGSPNEKLFF.

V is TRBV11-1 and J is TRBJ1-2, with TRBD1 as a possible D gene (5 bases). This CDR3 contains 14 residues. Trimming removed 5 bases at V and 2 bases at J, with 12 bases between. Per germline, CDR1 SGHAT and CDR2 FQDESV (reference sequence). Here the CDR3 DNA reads TGTGCCAGCAGCCCTGCTGGGGACAACTATGGCTACACCTTC. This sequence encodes CASSPAGDNYGYTF.

The CDR3 nucleotides read TGCGCCAGCAGCCCTACCTCCCTGAGCTCCTACAATGAGCAGTTCTTC. Translation: CASSPTSLSSYNEQFF. V usage is TRBV5-1 and J usage is TRBJ2-1; the D is unclear. V was trimmed by 4 bases and J by 0 bases, leaving 14 bases between them. CDR1 SGHRS and CDR2 YFSETQ come from the germline V gene. The CDR3 loop spans 16 amino acids. Supplemented by reference TRBV5-1 and TRBJ2-1, the full variable domain reads KAGVTQTPRYLIKTRGQQVTLSCSPISGHRSVSWYQQTPGQGLQFLFEYFSETQRNKGNFPGRFSGRQFSNSRSEMNVSTLELGDSALYLCASSPTSLSSYNEQFFGPGTRLTVL.

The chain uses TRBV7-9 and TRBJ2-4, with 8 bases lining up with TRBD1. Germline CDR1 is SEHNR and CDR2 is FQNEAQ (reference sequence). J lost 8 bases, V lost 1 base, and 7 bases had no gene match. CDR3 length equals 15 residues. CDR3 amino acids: CASSLVVGQADIQYF. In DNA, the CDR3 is TGTGCCAGCAGCTTAGTCGTGGGACAGGCGGACATTCAGTACTTC.

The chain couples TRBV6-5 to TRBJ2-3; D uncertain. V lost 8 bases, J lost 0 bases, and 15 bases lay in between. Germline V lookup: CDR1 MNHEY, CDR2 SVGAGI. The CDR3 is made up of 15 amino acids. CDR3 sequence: CASLWGQLSTDTQYF. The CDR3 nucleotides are TGTGCCAGCTTATGGGGTCAGCTCAGCACAGATACGCAGTATTTT.

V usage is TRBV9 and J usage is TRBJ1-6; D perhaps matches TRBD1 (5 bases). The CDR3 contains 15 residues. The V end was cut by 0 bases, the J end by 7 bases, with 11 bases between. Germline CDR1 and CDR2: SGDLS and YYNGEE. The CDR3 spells CASSVGDRENSPLHF. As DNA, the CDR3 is TGTGCCAGCAGCGTAGGGGACCGGGAAAATTCACCCCTCCACTTT.

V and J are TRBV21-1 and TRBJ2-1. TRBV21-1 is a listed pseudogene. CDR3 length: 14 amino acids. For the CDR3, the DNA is TGTGCCAGCAGCAAAGGGGCTAGGCGCAATGAGCAGTTCTTC. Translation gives CASSKGARRNEQFF.

This CDR3 reads CASSGGGLAGLNTGELFF. As DNA, the CDR3 is TGTGCCAGCAGCGGCGGGGGACTAGCGGGTCTGAACACCGGGGAGCTGTTTTTT. The chain recombines TRBV9 with TRBJ2-2, with TRBD2 matching 12 bases. There are 18 residues in the CDR3. CDR1 is SGDLS and CDR2 is YYNGEE in the germline V gene. The trim removed 3 bases at V and 1 base at J, leaving 7 bases unmatched.

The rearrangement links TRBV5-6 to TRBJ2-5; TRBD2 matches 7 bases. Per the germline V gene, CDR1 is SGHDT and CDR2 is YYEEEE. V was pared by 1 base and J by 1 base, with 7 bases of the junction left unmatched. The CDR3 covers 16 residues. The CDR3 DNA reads TGTGCCAGCAGCTTGAGGACGGGAGGATCCCAAGAGACCCAGTACTTC. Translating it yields CASSLRTGGSQETQYF.

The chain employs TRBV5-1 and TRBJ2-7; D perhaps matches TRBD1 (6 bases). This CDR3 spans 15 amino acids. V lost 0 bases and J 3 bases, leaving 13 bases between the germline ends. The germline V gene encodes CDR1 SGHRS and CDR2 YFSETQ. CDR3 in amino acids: CASSLGQGHIYEQYF. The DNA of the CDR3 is TGCGCCAGCAGCTTGGGGCAGGGGCATATCTACGAGCAGTACTTC.

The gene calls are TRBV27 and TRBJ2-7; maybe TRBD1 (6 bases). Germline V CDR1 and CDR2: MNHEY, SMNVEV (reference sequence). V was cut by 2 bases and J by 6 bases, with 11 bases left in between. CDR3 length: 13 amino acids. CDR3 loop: CASSLETGSEQYF. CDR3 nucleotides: TGTGCCAGCAGTTTAGAAACAGGGAGCGAGCAGTACTTC.

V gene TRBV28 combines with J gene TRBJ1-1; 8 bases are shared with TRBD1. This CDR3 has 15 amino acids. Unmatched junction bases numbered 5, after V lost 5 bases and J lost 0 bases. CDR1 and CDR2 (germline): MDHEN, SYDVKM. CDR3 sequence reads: CASSPTGGMNTEAFF. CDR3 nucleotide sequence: TGTGCCAGCAGTCCTACAGGGGGTATGAACACTGAAGCTTTCTTT.